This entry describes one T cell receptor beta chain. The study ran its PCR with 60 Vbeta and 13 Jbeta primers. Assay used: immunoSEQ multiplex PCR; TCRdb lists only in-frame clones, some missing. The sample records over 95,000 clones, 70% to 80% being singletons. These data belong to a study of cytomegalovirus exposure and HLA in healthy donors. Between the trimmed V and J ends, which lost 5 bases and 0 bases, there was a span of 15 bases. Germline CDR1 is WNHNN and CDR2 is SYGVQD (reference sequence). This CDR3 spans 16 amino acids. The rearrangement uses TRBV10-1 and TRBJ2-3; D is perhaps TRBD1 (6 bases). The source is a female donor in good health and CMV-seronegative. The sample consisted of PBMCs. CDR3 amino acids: CASSRDTFASTDTQYF. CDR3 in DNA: TGCGCCAGCAGTCGGGACACCTTCGCTAGCACAGATACGCAGTATTTT.